The 24 T cell receptor beta chains reported below all come from one sample, sequenced in a study of CD4 T cell repertoires in COVID-19. Assay: immunoSEQ multiplex PCR; the TCRdb copy retains only in-frame clones and omits some. Found here are about 22,000 clones, around 86% of them singletons; the top ten hold about 0.6%. The memory T cells were sequenced right after ex vivo isolation, without culture. The sequenced sample was central memory CD4+ T cells from blood, obtained before the COVID-19 pandemic. These receptors all stem from a human donor who had COVID-19.

This chain connects TRBV5-1 to TRBJ2-7; weak D call: TRBD2 (5 bases). V was pared by 0 bases and J by 7 bases, with 14 bases between. Germline CDR1 reads SGHRS; CDR2 reads YFSETQ. There are 14 residues in the CDR3. CDR3 residues: CASSLERTTGEQYF. DNA of the CDR3: TGCGCCAGCAGCTTGGAACGGACCACGGGGGAGCAGTACTTC.

V is TRBV18 and J is TRBJ2-1; 15 bases are a match to TRBD2. Germline CDR1 and CDR2: KGHSH and LQKENI. The CDR3 is 16 amino acids. The junction had 5 bases not matched to a gene; V was cut back by 6 bases and J by 5 bases. In nucleotides, the CDR3 is TGTGCCAGCTCCTTGGGACTAGCGGGAGGAAACAATGAGCAGTTCTTC. Protein product: CASSLGLAGGNNEQFF.

The sample holds a few counts of this clone. The chain combines TRBV2 with TRBJ2-7; 11 bases are a match to TRBD1. Germline lookup yields CDR1 SNHLY and CDR2 FYNNEI. V lost 8 bases and J lost 5; bases outside the gene matches: 2. This CDR3 comprises 12 residues. In DNA form, the CDR3 reads TGTGCCAGCCGGGACAGGGGGAACGAGCAGTACTTC. Translating it yields CASRDRGNEQYF.

V usage is TRBV7-2 and J usage is TRBJ2-2; D might be TRBD2 (7 bases). Germline V gene lookup returns CDR1 SGHTA and CDR2 FQGNSA. Trimming left V 9 bases short and J 0 bases short, with 11 bases between. The CDR3 is 14 residues long. CDR3 loop: CARRGAANTGELFF. CDR3 bases: TGTGCCAGACGGGGGGCCGCGAACACCGGGGAGCTGTTTTTT.

This clone was seen a handful of times. V is TRBV10-2 and J is TRBJ2-5; TRBD1 matches at 10 bases. J gave up 7 bases and V 2 bases, and 10 bases lay outside the gene matches. Germline V gene lookup returns CDR1 WSHSY and CDR2 SAAADI. This CDR3 spans 16 amino acids. CDR3 region: CASSETRDRGSGTQYF. CDR3 coding DNA: TGCGCCAGCAGTGAGACCCGGGACAGGGGTTCTGGGACCCAGTACTTC.

The V gene is TRBV18, the J gene TRBJ2-3; 12 bases are a match to TRBD2. This CDR3 contains 18 residues. CDR1 KGHSH and CDR2 LQKENI come from the germline V gene. V gave up 1 base and J gave up 3 bases; unmatched junction bases: 8. Written as DNA, the CDR3 is TGTGCCAGCTCACCACGAGCAACGACTAGCGGGGGTACAGATACGCAGTATTTT. Amino acids: CASSPRATTSGGTDTQYF. Combining the CDR3 with reference TRBV18 and TRBJ2-3 gives the whole variable domain NAGVMQNPRHLVRRRGQEARLRCSPMKGHSHVYWYRQLPEEGLKFMVYLQKENIIDESGMPKERFSAEFPKEGPSILRIQQVVRGDSAAYFCASSPRATTSGGTDTQYFGPGTRLTVL.

The chain uses TRBV5-1 and TRBJ2-7, with 12 bases fitting TRBD2. The CDR3 loop spans 15 amino acids. From germline, CDR1 is SGHRS and CDR2 YFSETQ. After removal of 7 bases from V and 6 bases from J, the junction contained 11 bases not matched to a gene. Here the CDR3 reads CASQGLAGTPIEQYF. CDR3 nucleotides: TGCGCCAGCCAGGGACTAGCGGGTACACCGATCGAGCAGTACTTC. Complete variable domain (other parts from reference TRBV5-1 and TRBJ2-7): KAGVTQTPRYLIKTRGQQVTLSCSPISGHRSVSWYQQTPGQGLQFLFEYFSETQRNKGNFPGRFSGRQFSNSRSEMNVSTLELGDSALYLCASQGLAGTPIEQYFGPGTRLTVT.

The genes are TRBV15 and TRBJ2-7; the D gene is possibly TRBD2 (5 bases). Per the germline V gene, CDR1 is LNHNV and CDR2 is YYDKDF (reference sequence). Deletions cut 4 bases from V and 12 bases from J, with 25 bases between. This CDR3 contains 15 residues. The CDR3 DNA reads TGTGCCACCAGCAACGAGGGATGGGATATGGTTATCGGGTACTTC. It yields the protein CATSNEGWDMVIGYF.

The V and J genes are TRBV4-2 and TRBJ2-7, with TRBD1 matching over 7 bases. The CDR3 runs to 17 residues. Trimming removed 4 bases from V and 0 bases from J; junction bases left unmatched: 12. The V gene's germline CDR1 is LGHNA and CDR2 YNFKEQ. CDR3 sequence reads: CASSPTLGGEGSYEQYF. The CDR3, as DNA: TGTGCCAGCAGCCCGACCCTAGGGGGCGAAGGCTCCTACGAGCAGTACTTC.

This chain uses TRBV19 with TRBJ1-4; 9 bases align to TRBD1. The ends lost 2 bases at V and 2 bases at J; junction bases unmatched: 9. Germline V gene lookup returns CDR1 LNHDA and CDR2 SQIVND (reference sequence). The CDR3 spans 18 residues. The CDR3 coding sequence is TGTGCCAGTAGTATAATCGGACAGGGGTCTTCGACTAATGAAAAACTGTTTTTT. The encoded protein is CASSIIGQGSSTNEKLFF.

This chain links TRBV6-6 with TRBJ2-3; 7 bases are shared with TRBD1. Germline CDR1 and CDR2: MNHNY and SVGAGI (reference sequence). This CDR3 is 14 amino acids long. The trim removed 7 bases at V and 0 bases at J, leaving 4 bases unmatched. CDR3 amino acids: CASKGGSSTDTQYF. The CDR3 coding sequence is TGTGCCAGCAAAGGGGGCTCAAGCACAGATACGCAGTATTTT.

This chain links TRBV29-1 with TRBJ1-5; 9 nucleotides align to TRBD1. With 6 bases clipped from V and 6 bases from J, the junction kept 15 bases outside the gene matches. Germline CDR1 reads SQVTM; CDR2 reads ANQGSEA. The CDR3 runs 16 residues. The chain's CDR3 is CSVPEAEQGAGQPQHF. Written as DNA, the CDR3 is TGCAGCGTCCCTGAGGCCGAACAGGGGGCAGGTCAGCCCCAGCATTTT.

The chain recombines TRBV7-2 with TRBJ2-3, with TRBD2 identical over 8 bases. After removal of 4 bases from V and 4 bases from J, the junction contained 7 bases not matched to a gene. CDR3 length equals 15 residues. CDR1 is SGHTA and CDR2 is FQGNSA in the germline V gene. The CDR3 loop reads CASSSGLVKADTQYF. The CDR3 coding sequence is TGTGCCAGCAGCTCGGGACTAGTGAAAGCAGATACGCAGTATTTT.

The chain employs TRBV5-1 and TRBJ1-4; unclear D gene. V shed 1 base and J shed 4 bases, with 14 bases lying between them. Germline CDR1 is SGHRS and CDR2 is YFSETQ. This CDR3 contains 16 residues. Written as DNA, the CDR3 is TGCGCCAGCAGCTTGTATGGCGTAGCCCTTAATGAAAAACTGTTTTTT. Translation: CASSLYGVALNEKLFF. Full variable domain (missing parts from reference TRBV5-1 and TRBJ1-4): KAGVTQTPRYLIKTRGQQVTLSCSPISGHRSVSWYQQTPGQGLQFLFEYFSETQRNKGNFPGRFSGRQFSNSRSEMNVSTLELGDSALYLCASSLYGVALNEKLFFGSGTQLSVL.

The gene calls are TRBV11-2 and TRBJ1-4; possibly TRBD1 for D (5 bases). The V gene's germline CDR1 is SGHAT and CDR2 FQNNGV. The CDR3 contains 13 residues. Trimming removed 3 bases from V and 5 bases from J, with 7 bases in between. This CDR3 reads CASSFNRNEKLFF. The CDR3 DNA is TGTGCCAGCAGCTTCAACAGGAATGAAAAACTGTTTTTT.

The rearrangement uses TRBV10-2 and TRBJ1-5; weak D call: TRBD1 (6 bases). This CDR3 comprises 15 residues. V dropped 3 bases and J dropped 4 bases, with 13 bases sitting between them. Germline V gene sequence: CDR1 WSHSY, CDR2 SAAADI. The CDR3 DNA is TGCGCCAGCAGTGACCAGGGGTCACCTAATCAGCCCCAGCATTTT. Translated, it gives CASSDQGSPNQPQHF.

The chain joins TRBV19 to TRBJ2-7; D perhaps matches TRBD1 (5 bases). V was shortened by 5 bases and J by 3 bases, with 14 bases between the two germline ends. CDR1 LNHDA and CDR2 SQIVND come from the germline V gene (reference sequence). The length of the CDR3 is 14 residues. Here the CDR3 reads CASSPQAPGYEQYF. The CDR3, as DNA: TGTGCCAGTAGTCCACAGGCCCCAGGCTACGAGCAGTACTTC.

The rearrangement links TRBV28 to TRBJ1-1; 9 nucleotides agree with TRBD1. CDR1 MDHEN and CDR2 SYDVKM come from the germline V gene. The CDR3 extends over 13 amino acids. J was trimmed by 10 bases and V by 6 bases; bases with no gene match: 9. The DNA for the CDR3 is TGTGCCAGCAGAGTCACCGGGACAGGGACAGCTTTCTTT. Translation gives CASRVTGTGTAFF. Full variable domain (rest looked up from reference TRBV28 and TRBJ1-1): DVKVTQSSRYLVKRTGEKVFLECVQDMDHENMFWYRQDPGLGLRLIYFSYDVKMKEKGDIPEGYSVSREKKERFSLILESASTNQTSMYLCASRVTGTGTAFFGQGTRLTVV.

The chain recombines TRBV7-9 with TRBJ2-3, with 8 bases that match TRBD1. The J segment lost 3 bases and the V segment lost 6 bases, leaving 11 bases of the junction unmatched. The CDR3 consists of 16 residues. Germline V gene data show CDR1 as SEHNR and CDR2 as FQNEAQ (reference sequence). The CDR3 bases are TGTGCCAGCAGTTCCCGTCAGGGGGCCGGAACAGATACGCAGTATTTT. It encodes CASSSRQGAGTDTQYF.

The rearrangement joins TRBV28 to TRBJ2-5; 7 nucleotides align to TRBD2. V shed 5 bases and J 5 bases; nucleotides not matched to a gene: 17. The CDR3 length is 17 residues. CDR1 is MDHEN, CDR2 SYDVKM, per germline. The CDR3 protein is CASSPAMGREGRETQYF. In DNA form, the CDR3 reads TGTGCCAGCAGTCCGGCCATGGGGAGGGAAGGGAGGGAGACCCAGTACTTC.

This chain uses TRBV7-2 with TRBJ2-1, with 7 positions matching TRBD2. The V gene's germline CDR1 is SGHTA and CDR2 FQGNSA. Unmatched junction bases numbered 7, after V lost 2 bases and J lost 6 bases. This CDR3 comprises 15 residues. The CDR3 sequence is CASSLRAGVLNEQFF. The CDR3 nucleotides read TGTGCCAGCAGCTTAAGGGCGGGGGTCCTCAATGAGCAGTTCTTC.

The chain recombines TRBV6-5 with TRBJ2-1, with 10 positions matching TRBD1. The CDR3 extends over 15 amino acids. J lost 7 bases, V lost 6 bases, and 9 bases had no gene match. Germline-derived CDR1 and CDR2 are MNHEY and SVGAGI. CDR3: CASSNTGTGENEQFF. DNA of the CDR3: TGTGCCAGCAGCAACACCGGGACAGGGGAGAATGAGCAGTTCTTC.

This clone was seen just once. V is TRBV11-2 and J is TRBJ2-7, with 8 bases aligning to TRBD1. Unmatched junction bases numbered 5, after V lost 4 bases and J lost 3 bases. Per the germline V gene, CDR1 is SGHAT and CDR2 is FQNNGV. The CDR3 totals 14 residues. The CDR3 loop is CASSSTGGNYEQYF. In DNA form, the CDR3 reads TGTGCCAGCAGCTCTACAGGGGGGAACTACGAGCAGTACTTC.

In DNA form, the CDR3 reads TGTGCCAGCAGCTACCAAGGACAGGGAGGAGGCGAGCAGTACTTC. Protein sequence: CASSYQGQGGGEQYF. This chain joins TRBV28 and TRBJ2-7; 8 nucleotides align to TRBD1. CDR3 length: 15 amino acids. From germline, CDR1 is MDHEN and CDR2 SYDVKM. The junction had 13 bases not matched to a gene; V was cut back by 6 bases and J by 6 bases.